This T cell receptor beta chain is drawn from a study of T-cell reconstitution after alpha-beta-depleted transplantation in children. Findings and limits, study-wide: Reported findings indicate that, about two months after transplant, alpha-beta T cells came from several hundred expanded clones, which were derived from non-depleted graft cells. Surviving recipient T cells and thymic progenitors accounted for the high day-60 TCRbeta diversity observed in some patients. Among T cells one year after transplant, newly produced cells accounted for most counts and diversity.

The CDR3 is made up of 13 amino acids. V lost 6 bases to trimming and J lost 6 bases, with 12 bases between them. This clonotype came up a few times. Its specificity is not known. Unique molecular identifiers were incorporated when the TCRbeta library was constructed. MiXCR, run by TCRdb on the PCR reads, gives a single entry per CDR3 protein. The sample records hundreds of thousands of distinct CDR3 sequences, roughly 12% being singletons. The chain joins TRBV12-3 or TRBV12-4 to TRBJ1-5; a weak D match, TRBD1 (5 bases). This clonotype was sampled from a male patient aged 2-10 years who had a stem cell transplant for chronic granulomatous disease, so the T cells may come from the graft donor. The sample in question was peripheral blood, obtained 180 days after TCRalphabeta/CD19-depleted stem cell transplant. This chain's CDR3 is CASRAGAPQPQHF. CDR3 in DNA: TGTGCCAGCAGGGCCGGGGCACCTCAGCCCCAGCATTTT.